A single sample gave rise to the 10 T cell receptor beta chains below, sequenced in a study of T cell clonality in common variable immunodeficiency. Study-level findings and limits: Reportedly, TCR beta sequences from common variable immunodeficiency showed fewer deletions and N-nucleotide insertions.

This table comes from immunoSEQ multiplex PCR, and its TCRdb copy is limited to in-frame clones, with some not included. Sampling found some 21,000 clones, none seen once. These receptors' targets are unknown. The source material was peripheral blood mononuclear cells. All receptors come from a human donor with common variable immunodeficiency.

The covered CDR3 bases are TGCAGTGCTAGAGGACAGCCTAATCAGCCC. This sequence encodes CSARGQPNQP. The whole CDR3 protein reads CSARGQPNQPQHF. The V call is TRBV20-1, the J call TRBJ1-5, with a weak D call TRBD1 (5 bases). The sequence runs out 3 residues before the end of the CDR3; the remainder is reconstructed from the germline J gene. The V and J ends lost 1 base and 4 bases respectively, with 8 bases between them. The length of the CDR3 is 13 residues. CDR1 and CDR2 from the germline V gene are DFQATT and SNEGSKA (reference sequence).

The table lists this clone with a few counts. Read sequence stops 3 residues before the CDR3 end, and the germline J gene provides the missing end. V gene TRBV7-8 combines with J gene TRBJ2-7; TRBD2 is a possible D gene (8 bases). CDR3 length: 15 amino acids. CDR1 is SGHVS, CDR2 FQNEAQ, per germline. Trimming stripped 5 bases from V and 6 bases from J, with 20 bases between. CDR3 bases read: TGTGCCAGCAGCCCCCAGGGGGGGACTAGAGGCGAG. Translated: CASSPQGGTRGE. The whole CDR3 protein reads CASSPQGGTRGEQYF.

Regarding this clone: The CDR3 is cut off 3 residues early in the read; its end comes from the germline J gene. The chain links TRBV6-2 or TRBV6-3 to TRBJ1-5, with D perhaps matching TRBD1 (6 bases). V shed 6 bases and J shed 6 bases, with 12 bases lying between them. CDR1 and CDR2 (germline): MNHEY, SVGEGT. CDR3 length: 13 amino acids. CDR3 loop: CASRSRGGQPQHF. CDR3 DNA, as far as it was read: TGTGCCAGCAGGAGCAGGGGCGGTCAGCCC.

This clone showed up just a few times. The CDR3 end lies 3 residues beyond the end of the read and is filled in from the germline J gene. The chain is built from TRBV7-9 and TRBJ1-4, with a weak D call TRBD1 (5 bases). Germline CDR1 and CDR2: SEHNR and FQNEAQ (reference sequence). The CDR3 has 15 amino acids. V was cut by 3 bases and J by 8 bases, with 16 bases left in between. The CDR3 loop reads CASSLAGQAVEKLFF. The CDR3 DNA, read in part, is TGTGCCAGCAGCTTGGCAGGACAAGCAGTCGAAAAA.

This clone came up a few times. Sequencing ends 3 residues short of the CDR3 end; the germline J gene provides the rest. The chain employs TRBV19 and TRBJ1-6; D is unclear. This CDR3 region has 13 residues. CDR1 and CDR2 from the germline V gene are LNHDA and SQIVND (reference sequence). The V and J ends lost 1 base and 10 bases respectively, with 8 bases between them. CDR3 loop: CASSIGGNSPLHF. The part of the CDR3 DNA that was read is TGTGCCAGTAGTATAGGCGGAAACTCACCC.

This clone appeared many times. The CDR3 goes on 3 residues after the read ends, and that part is filled in from the germline J gene. V is TRBV6-4 and J is TRBJ2-7; 7 positions match TRBD1. The germline V gene encodes CDR1 MRHNA and CDR2 SNTAGT. Germline trimming cut 1 base from V and 0 bases from J; bases unmatched to any gene: 6. The CDR3 consists of 16 residues. The CDR3 loop is CASSDFATGFSYEQYF. CDR3 DNA, as far as it was read: TGTGCCAGCAGTGACTTTGCGACAGGGTTCTCCTACGAG.

This clone was counted many times. Coverage ceases 3 residues before the CDR3 finishes, and the germline J gene fills in the end. This sequence joins TRBV7-9 and TRBJ1-2; 7 bases map to TRBD1. Per germline, CDR1 SEHNR and CDR2 FQNEAQ (reference sequence). The CDR3 contains 13 residues. The DNA read from the CDR3 is TGTGCCAGCAGCCGAGACAGGGTGAGGGGC. Amino acids: CASSRDRVRG. The full CDR3 protein reads CASSRDRVRGYTF.

This clone came up a few times. With the read ending 3 residues before the CDR3 end, the germline J gene is used to fill in that end. The genes are TRBV30 and TRBJ1-2; D not resolved. Trimming took off 3 bases at V and 5 bases at J, with 19 bases between the two ends. The CDR3 is made up of 15 amino acids. The germline V gene has CDR1 GTSNPN and CDR2 SVGIG (reference sequence). The chain's CDR3 is CAWSQRKLLEYGYTF. Incomplete CDR3 DNA: TGTGCCTGGAGCCAAAGAAAACTACTGGAATATGGC.

On this clone: The read terminates 3 residues before the CDR3 end, so the remaining end is supplied by the germline J gene. The gene calls are TRBV2 and TRBJ2-3; D gene uncertain. V shed 4 bases and J shed 0 bases, with 11 bases lying between them. CDR1 SNHLY and CDR2 FYNNEI come from the germline V gene. The CDR3 has 15 amino acids. This CDR3 reads CASSAILLSTDTQYF. The DNA read from the CDR3 is TGTGCCAGCAGTGCTATACTCCTTAGCACAGATACG.

With regard to this clone: The read is 3 residues too short to cover the CDR3 end, so that end is filled in from the germline J gene. V usage is TRBV7-6 and J usage is TRBJ1-2, with TRBD1 matching 8 bases. Germline CDR1 is SGHVS and CDR2 is FNYEAQ. This CDR3 has 15 amino acids. The CDR3 reads CASSPRPGQAEGYTF. The sequenced part of the CDR3 DNA is TGTGCCAGCAGCCCCCGCCCGGGACAGGCGGAAGGC.